The 21 T cell receptor beta chains below all came from one sample that was sequenced in a study of blood T cell repertoires in COVID-19. The table came from immunoSEQ multiplex PCR; TCRdb's copy has only in-frame clones and leaves some out. This table has 55,000 to 80,000 clones, around four fifths appearing once. Material for sequencing was peripheral blood. All receptors derive from a human donor in a cohort sampled during active COVID-19.

This clone has just a few counts. The chain employs TRBV27 and TRBJ1-1; D is possibly TRBD1 (6 bases). CDR3 length: 14 amino acids. V lost 8 bases, J lost 2 bases, and 15 bases lay in between. Germline V gene lookup returns CDR1 MNHEY and CDR2 SMNVEV (reference sequence). CDR3 nucleotides: TGTGCCAGCCGATCCGGGACACCAAACACTGAAGCTTTCTTT. Protein: CASRSGTPNTEAFF.

This clone was counted only a few times. V gene TRBV27 combines with J gene TRBJ2-7; 9 nucleotides agree with TRBD1. The CDR3 is 15 amino acids. Germline loops: CDR1 MNHEY, CDR2 SMNVEV (reference sequence). Unmatched junction bases numbered 9, after V lost 5 bases and J lost 4 bases. Here the CDR3 reads CASSQGTGQRYEQYF. The DNA of the CDR3 is TGTGCCAGCAGTCAGGGGACAGGGCAAAGGTACGAGCAGTACTTC.

The chain links TRBV5-1 to TRBJ2-1; D call uncertain. Deletions cut 4 bases from V and 6 bases from J, with 17 bases between. The CDR3 length is 15 residues. Germline V gene sequence: CDR1 SGHRS, CDR2 YFSETQ. CDR3 region: CASSKPAPLGNEQFF. The CDR3 DNA reads TGCGCCAGCAGCAAACCAGCGCCCCTTGGCAATGAGCAGTTCTTC.

The chain couples TRBV19 to TRBJ1-1; a possible D gene is TRBD1 (6 bases). Germline CDR1 reads LNHDA; CDR2 reads SQIVND (reference sequence). Trimming took 5 bases from V and 0 from J, leaving 13 bases between them. This CDR3 has 15 amino acids. CDR3 amino acids: CASSRGGVMNTEAFF. CDR3 DNA: TGTGCCAGTAGTCGAGGGGGGGTCATGAACACTGAAGCTTTCTTT.

V is TRBV3-1 (or the pseudogene TRBV3-2) and J is TRBJ2-7; TRBD1 matches at 7 bases. Losses at the gene ends were 7 bases for V and 7 bases for J; bases not matched to a gene: 16. The CDR3 runs 15 residues. Germline CDR1 LGHDT, CDR2 YNNKEL (reference sequence). The CDR3 bases are TGTGCCAGCACCCCAGGTGGGGACAGAGTCGGTGAGCAGTACTTC. Its protein is CASTPGGDRVGEQYF.

CDR3 nucleotide sequence: TGTGCCAGCAACGACCGGGGTCCTAATTCACCCCTCCACTTT. This translates into CASNDRGPNSPLHF. The rearrangement links TRBV5-6 to TRBJ1-6; D gene uncertain. CDR3 length equals 14 residues. Germline V CDR1 and CDR2: SGHDT, YYEEEE. V was shortened by 6 bases and J by 6 bases, with 13 bases between the two germline ends. The whole variable domain, remainder taken from reference TRBV5-6 and TRBJ1-6, is DAGVTQSPTHLIKTRGQQVTLRCSPKSGHDTVSWYQQALGQGPQFIFQYYEEEERQRGNFPDRFSGHQFPNYSSELNVNALLLGDSALYLCASNDRGPNSPLHFGNGTRLTVT.

The rearrangement links TRBV19 to TRBJ1-1, with D maybe TRBD1 (6 bases). Germline V gene lookup returns CDR1 LNHDA and CDR2 SQIVND (reference sequence). V lost 6 bases and J lost 0, with 11 bases in between. The CDR3 covers 14 residues. CDR3 DNA: TGTGCCAGTAGACCGGACAGCATGAACACTGAAGCTTTCTTT. Amino acid sequence: CASRPDSMNTEAFF.

This chain connects TRBV24-1 to TRBJ2-2; 9 positions match TRBD2. Germline-derived CDR1 and CDR2 are KGHDR and SFDVKD. The CDR3 length is 14 residues. The trim removed 6 bases at V and 5 bases at J, leaving 3 bases unmatched. The CDR3 loop reads CATSLSGGTGELFF. In nucleotides, the CDR3 is TGTGCCACCAGTCTGAGCGGGGGGACCGGGGAGCTGTTTTTT.

The sample holds a few counts of this clone. The J gene is TRBJ1-6, the V gene TRBV4-1; 11 positions agree with TRBD1. Germline CDR1 reads MGHRA; CDR2 reads YSYEKL. V dropped 3 bases and J dropped 6; count of bases not matched to a gene: 13. The CDR3 covers 19 residues. The CDR3 here is CASSHPGTGGKMGNSPLHF. The CDR3 DNA reads TGCGCCAGCAGCCACCCTGGGACAGGGGGTAAGATGGGTAATTCACCCCTCCACTTT.

This sequence joins TRBV11-2 and TRBJ2-5; 9 bases are shared with TRBD1. The V gene end was trimmed by 1 base and the J gene end by 5 bases; junction bases not matched to a gene: 5. The CDR3 is 15 residues long. Germline V CDR1 and CDR2: SGHAT, FQNNGV. The CDR3 here is CASSLGGQGLETQYF. CDR3 nucleotide sequence: TGTGCCAGCAGCTTAGGGGGACAGGGCCTCGAGACCCAGTACTTC.

The CDR3 nucleotides are TGTGCCAGCAGCCGGAAGGGACAGCCCTACGAGCAGTACTTC. Its translation is CASSRKGQPYEQYF. The chain joins TRBV7-9 to TRBJ2-7; 7 bases are shared with TRBD1. This CDR3 has 14 residues. Germline-derived CDR1 and CDR2 are SEHNR and FQNEAQ (reference sequence). Unmatched junction bases numbered 6, after V lost 5 bases and J lost 2 bases.

V and J are TRBV4-2 and TRBJ1-1; no definite D call. The CDR3 spans 14 residues. CDR1 is LGHNA and CDR2 is YNFKEQ in the germline V gene. V lost 1 base, J lost 6 bases, and 12 bases lay in between. This CDR3 is CASSQAEGTPEAFF. CDR3 nucleotides: TGTGCCAGCAGCCAAGCCGAGGGTACCCCTGAAGCTTTCTTT.

The chain employs TRBV2 and TRBJ1-3; no reliable D call. The CDR3 covers 13 residues. Germline-derived CDR1 and CDR2 are SNHLY and FYNNEI. Between the trimmed V and J ends, which lost 6 bases and 1 base, there was a span of 7 bases. The CDR3, as DNA: TGTGCCAGCAGCTCGACATCTGGAAACACCATATATTTT. Residues: CASSSTSGNTIYF.

V is TRBV6-6 and J is TRBJ2-3, with TRBD2 identical over 8 bases. Germline CDR1 reads MNHNY; CDR2 reads SVGAGI (reference sequence). The CDR3 runs to 16 residues. J gave up 4 bases and V 1 base, and 7 bases lay outside the gene matches. The CDR3 DNA is TGTGCCAGCAGTTACTATATCCGGGGGGGCGCAGATACGCAGTATTTT. Protein: CASSYYIRGGADTQYF.

CDR3 coding DNA: TGTGCCAGCAGCTCCCGACTAGCGGGGGTATCAGATACGCAGTATTTT. Its protein is CASSSRLAGVSDTQYF. The rearrangement uses TRBV3-1 (or the pseudogene TRBV3-2) and TRBJ2-3, with 12 bases lining up with TRBD2. The junction had 7 bases not matched to a gene; V was cut back by 5 bases and J by 4 bases. CDR1 and CDR2 (germline): LGHDT, YNNKEL (reference sequence). This CDR3 region has 16 residues.

V and J are TRBV5-1 and TRBJ2-5, with 13 positions matching TRBD2. This CDR3 region has 17 residues. V was pared by 4 bases and J by 2 bases, with 8 bases of the junction left unmatched. Germline CDR1 and CDR2: SGHRS and YFSETQ. The CDR3 loop is CASSPRGLAGVQETQYF. CDR3 DNA sequence: TGCGCCAGCAGCCCCCGCGGACTAGCGGGGGTACAAGAGACCCAGTACTTC.

This sequence joins TRBV7-8 and TRBJ2-3; 10 bases are shared with TRBD2. Trimming removed 8 bases from V and 8 bases from J; junction bases left unmatched: 10. Germline assignment: CDR1 SGHVS and CDR2 FQNEAQ. There are 14 residues in the CDR3. CDR3 bases: TGTGCCAGCGATCCAGCGGGGGGGCGGCCTACGCAGTATTTT. Residues: CASDPAGGRPTQYF.

V is TRBV5-1 and J is TRBJ2-7, with 8 positions matching TRBD1. CDR3 length: 15 amino acids. The V gene's germline CDR1 is SGHRS and CDR2 YFSETQ. The trim removed 5 bases at V and 1 base at J, leaving 8 bases unmatched. The CDR3 loop is CASRLDRVRSYEQYF. DNA for the CDR3: TGCGCCAGCAGACTGGACAGGGTAAGGTCCTACGAGCAGTACTTC.

This clone turned up a few times. This chain links TRBV5-6 with TRBJ2-3, with 11 positions matching TRBD1. Germline V gene sequence: CDR1 SGHDT, CDR2 YYEEEE. The CDR3 contains 16 residues. V dropped 4 bases and J dropped 1; count of bases not matched to a gene: 5. CDR3 DNA: TGTGCCAGCAGCGGGACAGGGGGGCTAGGCACAGATACGCAGTATTTT. It codes for CASSGTGGLGTDTQYF.

The genes are TRBV9 and TRBJ2-5, with TRBD2 matching over 9 bases. The V segment lost 0 bases and the J segment 3 bases; nucleotides outside the gene matches: 9. The CDR3 is 17 residues long. Germline V gives CDR1 SGDLS, CDR2 YYNGEE. The CDR3: CASSVGKAGGRKETQYF. As DNA, the CDR3 is TGTGCCAGCAGCGTAGGAAAAGCGGGGGGACGAAAAGAGACCCAGTACTTC.

V and J are TRBV7-2 and TRBJ2-7, with D unresolved. The CDR3 extends over 14 amino acids. Trimming took off 1 base at V and 0 bases at J, with 7 bases between the two ends. Germline CDR1 is SGHTA and CDR2 is FQGNSA. In nucleotides, the CDR3 is TGTGCCAGCAGCTTAGGTCTCAGCTCCTACGAGCAGTACTTC. Residues: CASSLGLSSYEQYF.